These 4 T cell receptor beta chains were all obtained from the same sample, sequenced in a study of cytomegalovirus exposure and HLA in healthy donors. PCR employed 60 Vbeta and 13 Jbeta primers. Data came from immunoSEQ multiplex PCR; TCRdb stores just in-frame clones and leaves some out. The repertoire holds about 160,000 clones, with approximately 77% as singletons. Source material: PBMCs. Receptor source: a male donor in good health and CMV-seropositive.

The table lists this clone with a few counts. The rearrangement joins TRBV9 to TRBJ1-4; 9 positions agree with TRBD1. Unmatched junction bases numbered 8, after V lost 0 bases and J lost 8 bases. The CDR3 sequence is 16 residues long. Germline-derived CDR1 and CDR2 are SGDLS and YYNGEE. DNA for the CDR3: TGTGCCAGCAGCGTAGGCGCCCGGGACAGGGAGGAAAAACTGTTTTTT. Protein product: CASSVGARDREEKLFF.

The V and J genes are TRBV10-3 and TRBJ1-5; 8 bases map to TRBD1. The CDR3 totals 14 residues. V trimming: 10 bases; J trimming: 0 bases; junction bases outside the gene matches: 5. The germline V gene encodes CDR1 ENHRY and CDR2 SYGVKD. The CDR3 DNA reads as TGTGCCACCCGGACAGGGTATAGCAATCAGCCCCAGCATTTT. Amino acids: CATRTGYSNQPQHF.

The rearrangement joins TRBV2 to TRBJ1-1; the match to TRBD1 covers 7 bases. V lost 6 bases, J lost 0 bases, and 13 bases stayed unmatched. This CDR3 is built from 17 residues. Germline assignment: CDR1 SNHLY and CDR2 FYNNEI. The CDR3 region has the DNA TGTGCCAGCAGAACGACAGGGTATACGAACATGAACACTGAAGCTTTCTTT. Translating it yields CASRTTGYTNMNTEAFF.

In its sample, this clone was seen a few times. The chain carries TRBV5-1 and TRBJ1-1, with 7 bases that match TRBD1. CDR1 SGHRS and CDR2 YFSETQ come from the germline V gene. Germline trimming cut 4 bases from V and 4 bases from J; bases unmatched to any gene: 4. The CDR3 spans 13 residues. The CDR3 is CASSLQGTTEAFF. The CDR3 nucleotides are TGCGCCAGCAGCCTACAGGGGACCACTGAAGCTTTCTTT.